The 18 T cell receptor beta chains presented below share a single source sample, sequenced in a study of T cell repertoires in cytomegalovirus infection. Their antigens remain unidentified. TCRdb re-called the reads through MiXCR, storing one row per CDR3 protein. The repertoire consists of about 700,000 distinct CDR3 sequences, with 30% to 40% occurring once and the leading ten covering 15% to 20%. The sample in question was cultured PBMCs, obtained from culture after CMV antigen stimulation. These receptors all stem from a human donor in good health (CMV status not recorded). Some clones in this sample may be carry-over from other donors' samples.

This clonotype was observed many times. The V and J genes are TRBV7-2 and TRBJ2-2, with D unclear. There are 15 residues in the CDR3. V shed 0 bases and J shed 5 bases, with 10 bases lying between them. From germline, CDR1 is SGHTA and CDR2 FQGNSA. The CDR3, as DNA: TGTGCCAGCAGCTTAGCGCCGACCCCAACCGGGGAGCTGTTTTTT. Encoded protein: CASSLAPTPTGELFF.

The chain carries TRBV6-1 and TRBJ1-5, with D unclear. The V gene lost 6 bases and the J gene lost 6 bases, with 9 bases spanning the gap. The CDR3 covers 12 residues. CDR1 and CDR2 from the germline V gene are MNHNS and SASEGT. The CDR3 coding sequence is TGTGCCAGCAGCGTACCCCTTCAGCCCCAGCATTTT. Its translation: CASSVPLQPQHF.

This chain connects TRBV6-5 to TRBJ1-1, with 7 bases fitting TRBD1. Germline CDR1 and CDR2: MNHEY and SVGAGI. Germline trimming cut 2 bases from V and 4 bases from J; bases unmatched to any gene: 10. The CDR3 has 16 amino acids. The CDR3 DNA sequence: TGTGCCAGCAGTTACCACCACCGGGCAGGGGGCACTGAAGCTTTCTTT. Translating it yields CASSYHHRAGGTEAFF.

In this sample, this clonotype turned up many times. The chain joins TRBV7-2 to TRBJ2-3; no reliable D call. In germline, CDR1 is SGHTA, CDR2 FQGNSA. CDR3 length: 12 amino acids. Trimming left V 5 bases short and J 2 bases short, with 5 bases between. CDR3 DNA: TGTGCCAGCAGCCCCCCCACAGATACGCAGTATTTT. It translates to CASSPPTDTQYF.

The table lists this clonotype with many counts. The gene calls are TRBV28 and TRBJ2-1; 9 positions match TRBD1. The CDR3 consists of 15 residues. CDR1 MDHEN and CDR2 SYDVKM come from the germline V gene. V lost 8 bases, J lost 5 bases, and 10 bases stayed unmatched. The CDR3 protein is CASAGAGQGDNEQFF. As DNA, the CDR3 is TGTGCCAGCGCCGGGGCGGGACAGGGTGACAATGAGCAGTTCTTC.

This clonotype was detected many times. The chain employs TRBV7-2 and TRBJ1-2; 7 bases map to TRBD1. CDR3 size: 15 residues. Germline loops: CDR1 SGHTA, CDR2 FQGNSA. Trimming took 1 base from V and 7 from J; bases not matched to a gene: 9. The CDR3 DNA is TGTGCCAGCAGCTTAGTGAGACAGGGTTACCGTGGCTACACCTTC. It encodes CASSLVRQGYRGYTF.

This clonotype has at least ten counts. The chain joins TRBV7-2 to TRBJ2-5, with D perhaps matching TRBD1 (5 bases). Germline assignment: CDR1 SGHTA and CDR2 FQGNSA. CDR3 length: 15 amino acids. V was pared by 1 base and J by 5 bases, with 14 bases between. The CDR3 is CASSLGQGLMETQYF. The CDR3 nucleotides read TGTGCCAGCAGCTTAGGGCAGGGCTTAATGGAGACCCAGTACTTC.

The genes are TRBV2 and TRBJ1-4, with 8 nucleotides matching TRBD1. CDR3 length: 14 amino acids. V lost 7 bases and J lost 7; bases outside the gene matches: 8. Per germline, CDR1 SNHLY and CDR2 FYNNEI. In nucleotides, the CDR3 is TGTGCCAGCAACGGACAGGGCGCTAGTGAAAAACTGTTTTTT. It is translated as CASNGQGASEKLFF.

This clonotype occurred a few times. The V gene is TRBV19, the J gene TRBJ2-5; D is ambiguous. Germline V CDR1 and CDR2: LNHDA, SQIVND (reference sequence). This CDR3 region has 14 residues. Deletions cut 5 bases from V and 5 bases from J, with 15 bases between. Written as DNA, the CDR3 is TGTGCCAGTAGTGGTTGGCTCGATGTGGAGACCCAGTACTTC. It translates to CASSGWLDVETQYF.

The J gene is TRBJ2-2, the V gene TRBV4-1; D gene ambiguous. CDR3 length: 16 amino acids. V was trimmed by 7 bases and J by 2 bases, leaving 17 bases between them. CDR1 MGHRA and CDR2 YSYEKL come from the germline V gene. The CDR3 bases are TGCGCCAGCACTTCCCAACCTCCAACAAACACCGGGGAGCTGTTTTTT. Its translation: CASTSQPPTNTGELFF.

CDR3 coding DNA: TGTGCCAGTAGTCCAACCGGGACAGGGGCGGCAACTAATGAAAAACTGTTTTTT. Translating it yields CASSPTGTGAATNEKLFF. The gene calls are TRBV19 and TRBJ1-4, with TRBD1 identical over 10 bases. This CDR3 is 18 amino acids long. Germline CDR1 and CDR2: LNHDA and SQIVND (reference sequence). Trimming removed 5 bases from V and 0 bases from J; junction bases left unmatched: 9. The full variable domain, rest sourced from reference TRBV19 and TRBJ1-4, is DGGITQSPKYLFRKEGQNVTLSCEQNLNHDAMYWYRQDPGQGLRLIYYSQIVNDFQKGDIAEGYSVSREKKESFPLTVTSAQKNPTAFYLCASSPTGTGAATNEKLFFGSGTQLSVL.

This clonotype was counted only a few times. One end of the junction varies from germline; a read error may be responsible. This chain connects TRBV2 to TRBJ2-5; 7 bases are a match to TRBD1. From germline, CDR1 is SNHLY and CDR2 FYNNEI. This CDR3 is built from 11 residues. The DNA for the CDR3 is TGTGCCAGCAGTGAGATTCAGGGGGTCGGCTTC. It encodes CASSEIQGVGF. The full variable domain, its missing parts supplied by reference TRBV2 and TRBJ2-5, is EPEVTQTPSHQVTQMGQEVILRCVPISNHLYFYWYRQILGQKVEFLVSFYNNEISEKSEIFDDQFSVERPDGSNFTLKIRSTKLEDSAMYFCASSEIQGVGFGPGTRLLVL.

The chain employs TRBV19 and TRBJ2-2; D is unclear. Deletions cut 8 bases from V and 0 bases from J, with 10 bases between. Per the germline V gene, CDR1 is LNHDA and CDR2 is SQIVND (reference sequence). This CDR3 is 14 amino acids long. CDR3: CASRKAANTGELFF. DNA of the CDR3: TGTGCCAGTCGGAAGGCCGCGAACACCGGGGAGCTGTTTTTT.

The V and J genes are TRBV5-5 and TRBJ2-3, with 8 bases fitting TRBD2. Germline V gene sequence: CDR1 SGHKS, CDR2 YYEKEE (reference sequence). This CDR3 contains 15 residues. The junction had 6 bases not matched to a gene; V was cut back by 2 bases and J by 4 bases. The DNA of the CDR3 is TGTGCCAGCAGCTTAGCGGGAGAACGTCCAGATACGCAGTATTTT. Translation: CASSLAGERPDTQYF. Supplemented by reference TRBV5-5 and TRBJ2-3, the full variable domain reads DAGVTQSPTHLIKTRGQQVTLRCSPISGHKSVSWYQQVLGQGPQFIFQYYEKEERGRGNFPDRFSARQFPNYSSELNVNALLLGDSALYLCASSLAGERPDTQYFGPGTRLTVL.

This clonotype was seen a few times. A junction end diverges from the germline sequence, so it may reflect a read error. The V call is TRBV28, the J call TRBJ1-1, with D perhaps TRBD1 (6 bases). The germline gives CDR1 MDHEN, CDR2 SYDVKM. This CDR3 has 13 residues. The CDR3 bases are TGTGCCAGCAGTTTAGCCTTTACTGGACAGTTGTTTTTT. Translated, it gives CASSLAFTGQLFF.

This clonotype has only a few counts. The rearrangement uses TRBV2 and TRBJ1-1, with 7 bases aligning to TRBD1. J lost 4 bases, V lost 7 bases, and 9 bases had no gene match. Looked up from germline, CDR1 is SNHLY and CDR2 is FYNNEI. The CDR3 has 14 amino acids. As DNA, the CDR3 is TGTGCCAGCATTCCTGACAGGGATGGCACTGAAGCTTTCTTT. Translated: CASIPDRDGTEAFF.

V is TRBV7-2 and J is TRBJ1-2; 7 positions match TRBD1. CDR3 length: 12 amino acids. Germline loops: CDR1 SGHTA, CDR2 FQGNSA. After removal of 5 bases from V and 10 bases from J, the junction contained 7 bases not matched to a gene. The CDR3 DNA is TGTGCCAGCAGCGGGAGGGGACAGTACTACACCTTC. This encodes CASSGRGQYYTF.

The chain couples TRBV20-1 to TRBJ2-3; 7 bases align to TRBD2. This CDR3 has 15 amino acids. J was trimmed by 4 bases and V by 3 bases; bases with no gene match: 10. Germline V lookup: CDR1 DFQATT, CDR2 SNEGSKA (reference sequence). The CDR3 spells CSASSSGEWADTQYF. In nucleotides, the CDR3 is TGCAGTGCTAGCTCTAGCGGTGAATGGGCAGATACGCAGTATTTT.